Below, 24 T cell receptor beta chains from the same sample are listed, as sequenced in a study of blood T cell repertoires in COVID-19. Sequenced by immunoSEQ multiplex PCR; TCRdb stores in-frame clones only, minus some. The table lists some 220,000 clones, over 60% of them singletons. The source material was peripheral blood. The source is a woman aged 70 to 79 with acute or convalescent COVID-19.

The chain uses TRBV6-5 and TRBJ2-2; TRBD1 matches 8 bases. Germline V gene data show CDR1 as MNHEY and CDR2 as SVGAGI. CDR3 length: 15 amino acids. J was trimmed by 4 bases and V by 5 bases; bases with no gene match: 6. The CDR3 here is CASSRQGRGTGELFF. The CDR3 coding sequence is TGTGCCAGCAGTAGACAGGGGCGGGGCACCGGGGAGCTGTTTTTT.

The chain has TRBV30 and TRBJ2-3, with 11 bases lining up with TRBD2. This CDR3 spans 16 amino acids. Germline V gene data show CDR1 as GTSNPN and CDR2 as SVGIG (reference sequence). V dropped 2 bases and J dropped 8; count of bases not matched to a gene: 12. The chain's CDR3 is CAWSIIAGGRVVTQYF. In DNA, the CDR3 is TGTGCCTGGAGTATAATAGCGGGGGGGCGGGTGGTTACGCAGTATTTT.

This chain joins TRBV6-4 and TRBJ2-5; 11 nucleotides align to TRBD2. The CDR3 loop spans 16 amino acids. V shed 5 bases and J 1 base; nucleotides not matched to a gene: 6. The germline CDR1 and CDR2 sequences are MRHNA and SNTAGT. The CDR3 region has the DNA TGTGCCAGCAGTCCTTCAACTAGCGGGGGCCAAGAGACCCAGTACTTC. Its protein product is CASSPSTSGGQETQYF.

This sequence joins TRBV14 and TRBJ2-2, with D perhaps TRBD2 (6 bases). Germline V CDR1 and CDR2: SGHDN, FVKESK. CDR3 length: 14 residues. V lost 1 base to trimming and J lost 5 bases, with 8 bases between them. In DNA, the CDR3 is TGTGCCAGCAGCCAAGCGGGGGAAACCGGGGAGCTGTTTTTT. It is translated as CASSQAGETGELFF.

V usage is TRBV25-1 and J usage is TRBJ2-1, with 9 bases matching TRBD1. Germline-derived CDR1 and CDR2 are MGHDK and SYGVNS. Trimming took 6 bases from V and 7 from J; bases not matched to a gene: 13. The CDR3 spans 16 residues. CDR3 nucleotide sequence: TGTGCCAGCAGCAATTTTGCGGGACAGGGTTGGAATGAGCAGTTCTTC. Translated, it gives CASSNFAGQGWNEQFF.

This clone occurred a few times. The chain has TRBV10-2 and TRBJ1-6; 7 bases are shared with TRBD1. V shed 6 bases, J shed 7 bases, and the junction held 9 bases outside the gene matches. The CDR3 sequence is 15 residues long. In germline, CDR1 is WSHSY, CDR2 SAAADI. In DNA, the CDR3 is TGCGCCAGCAGGAAGACAGGGTCCGAGAATTCACCCCTCCACTTT. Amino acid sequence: CASRKTGSENSPLHF.

The CDR3 spells CASSPGGLRETQYF. CDR3 nucleotides: TGTGCCAGTAGTCCAGGGGGCCTCCGGGAGACCCAGTACTTC. The chain combines TRBV19 with TRBJ2-5, with 8 bases that match TRBD1. The V segment lost 5 bases and the J segment 5 bases; nucleotides outside the gene matches: 7. Germline V CDR1 and CDR2: LNHDA, SQIVND (reference sequence). There are 14 residues in the CDR3.

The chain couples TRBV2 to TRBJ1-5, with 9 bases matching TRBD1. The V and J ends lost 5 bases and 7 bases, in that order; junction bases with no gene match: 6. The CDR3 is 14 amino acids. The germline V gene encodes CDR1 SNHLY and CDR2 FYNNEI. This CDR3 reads CASSNRGQGQPQHF. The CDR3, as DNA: TGTGCCAGCAGTAACAGGGGGCAGGGCCAGCCCCAGCATTTT.

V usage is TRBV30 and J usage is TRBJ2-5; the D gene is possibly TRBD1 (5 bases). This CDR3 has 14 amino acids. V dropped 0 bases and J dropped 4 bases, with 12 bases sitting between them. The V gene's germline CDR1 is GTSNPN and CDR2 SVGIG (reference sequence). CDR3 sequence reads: CAWSVKTAVETQYF. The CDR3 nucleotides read TGTGCCTGGAGTGTGAAGACAGCCGTAGAGACCCAGTACTTC.

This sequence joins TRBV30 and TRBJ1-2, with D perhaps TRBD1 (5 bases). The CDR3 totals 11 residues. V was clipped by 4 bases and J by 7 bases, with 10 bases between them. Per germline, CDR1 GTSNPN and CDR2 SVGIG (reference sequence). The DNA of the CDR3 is TGTGCCTGGATTGGGACTTTTGGCTACACCTTC. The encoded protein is CAWIGTFGYTF. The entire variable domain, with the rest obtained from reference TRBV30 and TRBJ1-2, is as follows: SQTIHQWPATLVQPVGSPLSLECTVEGTSNPNLYWYRQAAGRGLQLLFYSVGIGQISSEVPQNLSASRPQDRQFILSSKKLLLSDSGFYLCAWIGTFGYTFGSGTRLTVV.

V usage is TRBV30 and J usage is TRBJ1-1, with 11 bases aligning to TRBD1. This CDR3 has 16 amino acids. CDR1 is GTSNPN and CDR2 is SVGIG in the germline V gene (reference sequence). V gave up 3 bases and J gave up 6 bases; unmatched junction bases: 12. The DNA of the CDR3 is TGTGCCTGGAGAAACCCCGGGACAGGGGGGATCGCTGAAGCTTTCTTT. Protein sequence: CAWRNPGTGGIAEAFF.

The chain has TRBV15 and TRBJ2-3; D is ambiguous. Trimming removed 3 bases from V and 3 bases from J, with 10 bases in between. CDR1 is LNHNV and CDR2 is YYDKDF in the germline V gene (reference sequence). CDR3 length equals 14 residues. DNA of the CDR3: TGTGCCACCAGCAGGAGGTTAGAGACAGATACGCAGTATTTT. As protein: CATSRRLETDTQYF. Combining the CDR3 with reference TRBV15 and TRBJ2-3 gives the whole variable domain DAMVIQNPRYQVTQFGKPVTLSCSQTLNHNVMYWYQQKSSQAPKLLFHYYDKDFNNEADTPDNFQSRRPNTSFCFLDIRSPGLGDTAMYLCATSRRLETDTQYFGPGTRLTVL.

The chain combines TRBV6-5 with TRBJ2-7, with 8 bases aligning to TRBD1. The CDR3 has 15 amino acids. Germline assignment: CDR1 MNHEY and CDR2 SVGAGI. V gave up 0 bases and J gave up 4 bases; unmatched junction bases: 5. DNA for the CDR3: TGTGCCAGCAGTTACTCGAACAGGGGGTTATACGAGCAGTACTTC. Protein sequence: CASSYSNRGLYEQYF.

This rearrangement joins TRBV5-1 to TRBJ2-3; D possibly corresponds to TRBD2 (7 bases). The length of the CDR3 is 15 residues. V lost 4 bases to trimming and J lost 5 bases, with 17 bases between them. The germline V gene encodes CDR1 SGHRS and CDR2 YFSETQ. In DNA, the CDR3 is TGCGCCAGCAGCCCGGGAGGACAGCGGGAAGATACGCAGTATTTT. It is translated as CASSPGGQREDTQYF.

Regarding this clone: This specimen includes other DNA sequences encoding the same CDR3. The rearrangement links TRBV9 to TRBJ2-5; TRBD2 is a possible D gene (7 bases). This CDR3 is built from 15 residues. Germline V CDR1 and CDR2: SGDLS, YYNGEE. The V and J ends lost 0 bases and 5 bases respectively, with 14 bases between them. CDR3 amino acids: CASSVVGGRGETQYF. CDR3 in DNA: TGTGCCAGCAGCGTAGTGGGGGGGCGCGGGGAGACCCAGTACTTC.

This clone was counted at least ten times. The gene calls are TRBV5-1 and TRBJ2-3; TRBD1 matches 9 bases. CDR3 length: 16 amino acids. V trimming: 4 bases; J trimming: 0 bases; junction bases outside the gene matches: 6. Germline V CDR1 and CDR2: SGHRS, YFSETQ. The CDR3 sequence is CASSLGTGTSTDTQYF. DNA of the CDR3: TGCGCCAGCAGCCTGGGGACAGGGACTAGCACAGATACGCAGTATTTT.

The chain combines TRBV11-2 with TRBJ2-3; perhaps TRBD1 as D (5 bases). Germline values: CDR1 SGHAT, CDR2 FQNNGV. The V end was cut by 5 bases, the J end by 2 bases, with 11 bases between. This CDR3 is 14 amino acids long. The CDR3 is CASSPRVYTDTQYF. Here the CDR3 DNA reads TGTGCCAGCAGCCCCAGGGTTTACACAGATACGCAGTATTTT.

The CDR3 spells CASSLGLADNSPLHF. The CDR3 region has the DNA TGTGCCAGCTCACTGGGACTTGCCGATAATTCACCCCTCCACTTT. The chain carries TRBV18 and TRBJ1-6, with TRBD1 as a possible D gene (5 bases). This CDR3 spans 15 amino acids. Trimming removed 4 bases at V and 5 bases at J, with 12 bases between. Germline lookup yields CDR1 KGHSH and CDR2 LQKENI. Complete variable domain (other parts from reference TRBV18 and TRBJ1-6): NAGVMQNPRHLVRRRGQEARLRCSPMKGHSHVYWYRQLPEEGLKFMVYLQKENIIDESGMPKERFSAEFPKEGPSILRIQQVVRGDSAAYFCASSLGLADNSPLHFGNGTRLTVT.

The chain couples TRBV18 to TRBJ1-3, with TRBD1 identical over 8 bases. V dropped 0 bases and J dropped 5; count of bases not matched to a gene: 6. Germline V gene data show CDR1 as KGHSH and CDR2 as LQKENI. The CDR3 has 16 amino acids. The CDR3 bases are TGTGCCAGCTCACCACCAGCAGGACAGGGTCGAAACACCATATATTTT. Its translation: CASSPPAGQGRNTIYF.

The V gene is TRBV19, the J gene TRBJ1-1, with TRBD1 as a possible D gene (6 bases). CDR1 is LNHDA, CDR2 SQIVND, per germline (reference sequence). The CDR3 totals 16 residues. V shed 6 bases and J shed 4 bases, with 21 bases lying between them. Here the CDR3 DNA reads TGTGCCAGTAGATCCCAGGGGTTGGTTGGTAGCACTGAAGCTTTCTTT. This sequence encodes CASRSQGLVGSTEAFF.

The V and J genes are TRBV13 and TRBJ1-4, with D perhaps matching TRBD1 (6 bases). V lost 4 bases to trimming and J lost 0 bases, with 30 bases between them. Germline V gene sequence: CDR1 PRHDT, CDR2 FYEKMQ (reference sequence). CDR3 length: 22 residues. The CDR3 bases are TGTGCCAGCAGCTCCCGCCGGGGGGGGGCCGGACACCTGTCCTCAACTAATGAAAAACTGTTTTTT. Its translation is CASSSRRGGAGHLSSTNEKLFF.

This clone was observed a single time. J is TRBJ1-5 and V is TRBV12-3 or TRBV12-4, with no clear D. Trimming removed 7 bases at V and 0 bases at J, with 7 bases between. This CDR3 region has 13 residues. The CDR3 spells CASKGVSNQPQHF. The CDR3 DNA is TGTGCCAGCAAGGGAGTTAGCAATCAGCCCCAGCATTTT.

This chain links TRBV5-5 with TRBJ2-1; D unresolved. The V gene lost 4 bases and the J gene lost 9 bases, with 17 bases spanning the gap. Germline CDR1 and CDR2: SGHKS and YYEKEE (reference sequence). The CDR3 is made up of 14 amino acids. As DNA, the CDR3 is TGTGCCAGCAGCAACGAGTACGCTAATGGTGAGCAGTTCTTC. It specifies CASSNEYANGEQFF. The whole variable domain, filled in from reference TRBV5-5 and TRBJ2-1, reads DAGVTQSPTHLIKTRGQQVTLRCSPISGHKSVSWYQQVLGQGPQFIFQYYEKEERGRGNFPDRFSARQFPNYSSELNVNALLLGDSALYLCASSNEYANGEQFFGPGTRLTVL.

The CDR3 loop is CASSPGDSRSLYEQYF. In DNA form, the CDR3 reads TGTGCCAGCAGCCCGGGGGACAGTAGAAGTCTCTACGAGCAGTACTTC. This rearrangement joins TRBV5-5 to TRBJ2-7; D perhaps matches TRBD1 (7 bases). V was cut by 4 bases and J by 3 bases, with 20 bases left in between. Germline V gene lookup returns CDR1 SGHKS and CDR2 YYEKEE (reference sequence). The CDR3 runs 16 residues.